The entry below describes one T cell receptor beta chain. This sample was included in a study of OX40 agonist ivuxolimab in advanced cancers. Study details: Ivuxolimab doses were 0.01, 0.1, 0.3, 1.5, 3 or 10 mg/kg every 2 weeks. Subjects had a mean age of roughly 60 years, with a range of about 23 to 85; around 80% were male.

The table came from immunoSEQ multiplex PCR; TCRdb's copy has only in-frame clones and leaves some out. Among roughly 80,000 clones listed, around 84% were seen once. Trimming cost V 1 base and J 5 bases, with 20 bases left between them. CDR1 is MGHRA, CDR2 YSYEKL, per germline. CDR3 length equals 17 residues. The sequence was obtained from an adult with an advanced solid tumor such as melanoma, head and neck, liver or kidney cancer. The sequencing used CD4+ or CD8+ T cells sorted from blood, collected in a trial of the OX40 agonist ivuxolimab. The rearrangement uses TRBV4-1 and TRBJ1-1; D is unclear. The CDR3 reads CASSQVSLSPVRTEAFF. The CDR3 DNA sequence: TGCGCCAGCAGCCAAGTTTCTCTCAGCCCCGTGAGGACTGAAGCTTTCTTT.